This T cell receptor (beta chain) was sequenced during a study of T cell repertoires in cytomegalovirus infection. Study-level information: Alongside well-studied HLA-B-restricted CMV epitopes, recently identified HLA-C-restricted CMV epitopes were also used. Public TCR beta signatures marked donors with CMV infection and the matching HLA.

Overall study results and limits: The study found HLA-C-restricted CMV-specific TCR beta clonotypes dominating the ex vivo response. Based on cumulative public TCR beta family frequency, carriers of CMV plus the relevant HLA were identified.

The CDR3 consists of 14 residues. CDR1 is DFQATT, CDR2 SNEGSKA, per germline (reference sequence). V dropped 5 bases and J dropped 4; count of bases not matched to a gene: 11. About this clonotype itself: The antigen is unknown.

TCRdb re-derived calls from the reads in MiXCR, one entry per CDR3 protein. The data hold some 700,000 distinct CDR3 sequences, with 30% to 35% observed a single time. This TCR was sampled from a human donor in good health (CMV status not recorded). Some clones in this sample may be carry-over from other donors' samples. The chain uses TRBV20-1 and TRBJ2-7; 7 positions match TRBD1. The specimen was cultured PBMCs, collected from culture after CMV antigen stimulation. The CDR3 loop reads CSASDRDSLYEQYF. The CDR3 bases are TGCAGTGCTTCAGACCGGGACAGCCTTTACGAGCAGTACTTC.